Listed here are 30 T cell receptor beta chains from one sample, sequenced in a study of Graves' ophthalmopathy and Graves' hyperthyroidism. TCR beta CDR3 amplification used RNA transcripts. HTBI primers served in a first-round RT-PCR, which a second-round multiplex PCR followed. Using its own MiXCR run on the multiplex PCR reads, TCRdb lists one record per CDR3 protein. The sample comprises a few hundred thousand distinct CDR3 sequences, 15% of which are singletons, and 7% rests with the top ten. The sequencing input was peripheral blood. The receptors come from a woman aged 18-30 years with stable Graves' hyperthyroidism.

The sample holds many counts of this clonotype. This chain connects TRBV5-1 to TRBJ1-1, with no clear D. The V end lost 1 base, the J end lost 3 bases, and 10 bases lay between the germline ends. There are 14 residues in the CDR3. The V gene's germline CDR1 is SGHRS and CDR2 YFSETQ. The CDR3 here is CASSLSAGHTEAFF. The CDR3 DNA is TGCGCCAGCAGCTTGTCGGCCGGGCACACTGAAGCTTTCTTT.

The table lists this clonotype with many counts. This chain uses TRBV6-1 with TRBJ1-2; 9 nucleotides match TRBD1. Looked up from germline, CDR1 is MNHNS and CDR2 is SASEGT. The junction had 4 bases not matched to a gene; V was cut back by 3 bases and J by 8 bases. This CDR3 comprises 13 residues. Here the CDR3 reads CASSEGQGRGYTF. The CDR3 nucleotides are TGTGCCAGCAGTGAGGGACAGGGACGGGGCTACACCTTC.

This clonotype showed up many times. In nucleotides, the CDR3 is TGTGCCAGCAGTTATTCCACGGGCCCCAATCAGCCCCAGCATTTT. It specifies CASSYSTGPNQPQHF. V and J are TRBV6-5 and TRBJ1-5, with D uncertain. The length of the CDR3 is 15 residues. Germline CDR1 and CDR2: MNHEY and SVGAGI. V lost 3 bases and J 3 bases, leaving 12 bases between the germline ends.

At least ten counts were recorded for this clonotype. J is TRBJ2-5 and V is TRBV6-1; D possibly corresponds to TRBD1 (6 bases). The CDR3 totals 13 residues. Germline V lookup: CDR1 MNHNS, CDR2 SASEGT. Trimming stripped 6 bases from V and 3 bases from J, with 11 bases between. CDR3 bases: TGTGCCAGCAGGGAACCAGGGGAAGAGACCCAGTACTTC. Translating gives CASREPGEETQYF.

This clonotype was observed many times. This may be a read error, as it is one base from a much larger clone. This rearrangement joins TRBV27 to TRBJ1-1; TRBD1 matches at 9 bases. From germline, CDR1 is MNHEY and CDR2 SMNVEV (reference sequence). The CDR3 sequence is 13 residues long. Written as DNA, the CDR3 is TGTGCCAGTCTAGACAGGGGGAACACTGAAGTTTTCTTT. Its protein product is CASLDRGNTEVFF.

J is TRBJ1-2 and V is TRBV2; 7 bases line up with TRBD1. The germline V gene encodes CDR1 SNHLY and CDR2 FYNNEI. There are 12 residues in the CDR3. V shed 10 bases, J shed 4 bases, and the junction held 6 bases outside the gene matches. CDR3 nucleotides: TGTGCCACTCTGGACAGGCGCTATGGCTACACCTTC. Protein sequence: CATLDRRYGYTF. Full variable domain (missing parts from reference TRBV2 and TRBJ1-2): EPEVTQTPSHQVTQMGQEVILRCVPISNHLYFYWYRQILGQKVEFLVSFYNNEISEKSEIFDDQFSVERPDGSNFTLKIRSTKLEDSAMYFCATLDRRYGYTFGSGTRLTVV.

This clonotype was seen ten or more times. The chain uses TRBV6-1 and TRBJ1-1; no reliable D call. The CDR3 consists of 13 residues. Germline CDR1 reads MNHNS; CDR2 reads SASEGT. V was shortened by 10 bases and J by 5 bases, with 17 bases between the two germline ends. The CDR3 reads CATWTFAGTEAFF. The DNA for the CDR3 is TGTGCCACCTGGACCTTCGCGGGGACTGAAGCTTTCTTT.

The DNA for the CDR3 is TGTGCCAGCAGGAAGGACAGGGGGGGCTACACCTTC. It specifies CASRKDRGGYTF. The chain has TRBV27 and TRBJ1-2; 10 bases are a match to TRBD1. CDR1 MNHEY and CDR2 SMNVEV come from the germline V gene (reference sequence). V shed 6 bases and J 8 bases; nucleotides not matched to a gene: 3. CDR3 length: 12 residues.

This chain uses TRBV7-2 with TRBJ1-1, with TRBD1 matching over 8 bases. In germline, CDR1 is SGHTA, CDR2 FQGNSA. V lost 3 bases, J lost 4 bases, and 22 bases stayed unmatched. The CDR3 spans 20 residues. The CDR3 here is CASSFSRGQGVIWAGTEAFF. CDR3 sequence (DNA): TGTGCCAGCAGCTTTTCCCGTGGACAGGGTGTTATTTGGGCGGGCACTGAAGCTTTCTTT. The whole variable domain, remainder taken from reference TRBV7-2 and TRBJ1-1, is GAGVSQSPSNKVTEKGKDVELRCDPISGHTALYWYRQSLGQGLEFLIYFQGNSAPDKSGLPSDRFSAERTGGSVSTLTIQRTQQEDSAVYLCASSFSRGQGVIWAGTEAFFGQGTRLTVV.

The chain uses TRBV18 and TRBJ1-5; D is unclear. This CDR3 spans 15 amino acids. Germline V lookup: CDR1 KGHSH, CDR2 LQKENI. Trimming pared 1 base from V and 0 bases from J, leaving 7 bases between. This CDR3 reads CASSPLGNSNQPQHF. The CDR3 coding sequence is TGTGCCAGCTCACCACTAGGAAATAGCAATCAGCCCCAGCATTTT.

This clonotype has a single count. The chain has TRBV12-3 or TRBV12-4 and TRBJ2-7; TRBD1 or TRBD2 may be the D gene (5 bases each). V dropped 5 bases and J dropped 2 bases, with 13 bases sitting between them. CDR3 length equals 14 residues. The CDR3 DNA reads TGTGCCAGCAGTCTCGGGACCCTAACCTACGAGCAGTACTTC. This encodes CASSLGTLTYEQYF.

This clonotype was recorded many times. The chain joins TRBV27 to TRBJ1-2; 9 bases are a match to TRBD1. The germline V gene has CDR1 MNHEY and CDR2 SMNVEV (reference sequence). The CDR3 consists of 16 residues. Germline trimming cut 5 bases from V and 7 bases from J; bases unmatched to any gene: 14. CDR3 sequence: CASSIGTGKGVGGYTF. DNA for the CDR3: TGTGCCAGCAGTATCGGGACAGGGAAAGGAGTAGGTGGCTACACCTTC.

The genes are TRBV10-3 and TRBJ1-2, with a weak D call TRBD1 (5 bases). CDR3 length equals 15 residues. Per the germline V gene, CDR1 is ENHRY and CDR2 is SYGVKD. Trimming left V 0 bases short and J 2 bases short, with 10 bases between. As DNA, the CDR3 is TGTGCCATCAGTGAGTCGGCAGGGCGGAACTATGGCTACACCTTC. Amino acids: CAISESAGRNYGYTF.

This clonotype was counted many times. The rearrangement links TRBV6-1 to TRBJ1-1, with D hard to call. Between the trimmed V and J ends, which lost 1 base and 4 bases, there was a span of 7 bases. CDR3 length equals 13 residues. Germline CDR1 and CDR2: MNHNS and SASEGT. Written as DNA, the CDR3 is TGTGCCAGCAGTGAAGTCGGAGGCACTGAAGCTTTCTTT. Protein product: CASSEVGGTEAFF.

This clonotype was observed at least ten times. The V and J genes are TRBV20-1 and TRBJ1-2, with 10 bases identical to TRBD1. Germline assignment: CDR1 DFQATT and CDR2 SNEGSKA (reference sequence). CDR3 length: 13 residues. With 1 base clipped from V and 8 bases from J, the junction kept 4 bases outside the gene matches. CDR3 sequence: CSARGQGAGGYTF. CDR3 sequence (DNA): TGCAGTGCTAGAGGACAGGGGGCAGGGGGCTACACCTTC.

There are many counts of this clonotype. V usage is TRBV6-1 and J usage is TRBJ1-1, with a weak D call TRBD1 (6 bases). The CDR3 length is 13 residues. Trimming took 3 bases from V and 4 from J, leaving 9 bases between them. In germline, CDR1 is MNHNS, CDR2 SASEGT. CDR3 nucleotides: TGTGCCAGCAGTGACAGGGGCCTCACTGAAGCTTTCTTT. This encodes CASSDRGLTEAFF.

This clonotype occurred many times. This chain connects TRBV11-3 to TRBJ1-1; 8 nucleotides align to TRBD1. Germline V gene lookup returns CDR1 SGHNT and CDR2 YENEEA. The CDR3 contains 14 residues. The J segment lost 1 base and the V segment lost 7 bases, leaving 5 bases of the junction unmatched. CDR3 sequence: CASKQGGPNTEAFF. In DNA form, the CDR3 reads TGTGCCAGCAAACAGGGGGGCCCGAACACTGAAGCTTTCTTT. The full variable domain, in which reference TRBV11-3 and TRBJ1-1 provide the parts outside the CDR3, is EAGVVQSPRYKIIEKKQPVAFWCNPISGHNTLYWYLQNLGQGPELLIRYENEEAVDDSQLPKDRFSAERLKGVDSTLKIQPAELGDSAVYLCASKQGGPNTEAFFGQGTRLTVV.

J is TRBJ2-2 and V is TRBV24-1; D not resolved. This CDR3 spans 15 amino acids. Germline V gives CDR1 KGHDR, CDR2 SFDVKD. The germline V and J ends were trimmed by 5 bases and 1 base, with 10 bases remaining between them. The CDR3 region is CATSGRIRNTGELFF. DNA of the CDR3: TGTGCCACCAGTGGACGGATCAGGAACACCGGGGAGCTGTTTTTT.

This clonotype was seen repeatedly, ten times or more. This chain connects TRBV20-1 to TRBJ1-6; D may be TRBD1 (6 bases). The CDR3 covers 13 residues. The V end lost 2 bases, the J end lost 9 bases, and 11 bases lay between the germline ends. Germline values: CDR1 DFQATT, CDR2 SNEGSKA (reference sequence). CDR3 in amino acids: CSARSGVGSPLHF. CDR3 in DNA: TGCAGTGCTAGATCAGGGGTGGGTTCACCCCTCCACTTT.

This clonotype was picked up many times. The J gene is TRBJ2-5, the V gene TRBV7-9; D uncertain. The CDR3 totals 13 residues. Germline CDR1 and CDR2: SEHNR and FQNEAQ (reference sequence). The V gene lost 5 bases and the J gene lost 7 bases, with 14 bases spanning the gap. CDR3 protein: CASSPDPTWTQYF. Written as DNA, the CDR3 is TGTGCCAGCAGCCCGGACCCAACGTGGACCCAGTACTTC.

This clonotype was counted at least ten times. The V gene is TRBV6-1, the J gene TRBJ1-1, with D possibly being TRBD1 (5 bases). Trimming shortened V by 8 bases and J by 0 bases, and 19 bases separated the two germline ends. Germline loops: CDR1 MNHNS, CDR2 SASEGT. This CDR3 comprises 16 residues. The CDR3 DNA reads as TGTGCCAGCGATAATGTGGGGCCGGGGATGAACACTGAAGCTTTCTTT. Encoded protein: CASDNVGPGMNTEAFF.

This clonotype has a count of ten or more. The chain links TRBV7-2 to TRBJ2-2, with 8 bases identical to TRBD2. The CDR3 is made up of 16 amino acids. Germline V gives CDR1 SGHTA, CDR2 FQGNSA. J gave up 7 bases and V 6 bases, and 13 bases lay outside the gene matches. The CDR3 DNA sequence: TGTGCCAGCAGGCTAGAGGGGGGACTAGATGACGGGGAGCTGTTTTTT. It encodes CASRLEGGLDDGELFF.

This clonotype was seen many times. The V gene is TRBV6-5, the J gene TRBJ1-1; D perhaps matches TRBD1 (6 bases). The CDR3 loop spans 14 amino acids. CDR1 is MNHEY and CDR2 is SVGAGI in the germline V gene. V was clipped by 2 bases and J by 4 bases, with 11 bases between them. The CDR3 region has the DNA TGTGCCAGCAGTTACGGGGGGGGCGTCACTGAAGCTTTCTTT. Translation gives CASSYGGGVTEAFF.

The rearrangement links TRBV28 to TRBJ1-1; TRBD1 might be the D (6 bases). Between the trimmed V and J ends, which lost 5 bases and 10 bases, there was a span of 14 bases. CDR3 length: 12 residues. Germline CDR1 MDHEN, CDR2 SYDVKM. The CDR3 spells CASSNTGSGAFF. CDR3 sequence (DNA): TGTGCCAGCAGTAATACAGGGTCGGGAGCTTTCTTT.

This clonotype has a count of ten or more. This rearrangement joins TRBV6-1 to TRBJ2-2; 10 nucleotides line up with TRBD1. Trimming cost V 6 bases and J 5 bases; bases outside gene matches: 9. CDR3 size: 16 residues. From germline, CDR1 is MNHNS and CDR2 SASEGT. Written as DNA, the CDR3 is TGTGCCAGCAGCCCCCCGGGACAGGGGTGGACCGGGGAGCTGTTTTTT. Its translation is CASSPPGQGWTGELFF.

This clonotype has just a few counts. The CDR3 spells CSATTGGEVAFF. The CDR3 DNA is TGCAGTGCCACGACAGGGGGCGAGGTTGCTTTCTTT. The chain links TRBV20-1 to TRBJ1-1, with 10 bases fitting TRBD1. CDR1 and CDR2 from the germline V gene are DFQATT and SNEGSKA (reference sequence). There are 12 residues in the CDR3. V shed 6 bases and J 11 bases; nucleotides not matched to a gene: 9.

This chain joins TRBV12-3 or TRBV12-4 and TRBJ2-2; TRBD1 matches at 10 bases. This CDR3 contains 18 residues. V shed 5 bases, J shed 7 bases, and the junction held 16 bases outside the gene matches. The CDR3 here is CASSLSGQGPGGSGELFF. In DNA form, the CDR3 reads TGTGCCAGCAGTCTTTCGGGACAGGGGCCCGGAGGAAGCGGGGAGCTGTTTTTT.

This sequence joins TRBV28 and TRBJ1-5; no firm D call. Trimming stripped 6 bases from V and 4 bases from J, with 10 bases between. The CDR3 has 13 amino acids. Germline V gene sequence: CDR1 MDHEN, CDR2 SYDVKM. The CDR3 here is CASRQLGNQPQHF. CDR3 coding DNA: TGTGCCAGCAGACAATTGGGAAATCAGCCCCAGCATTTT.

In its sample, this clonotype was seen many times. The rearrangement uses TRBV19 and TRBJ2-2, with D perhaps TRBD2 (5 bases). Trimming took 5 bases from V and 7 from J, leaving 20 bases between them. CDR1 is LNHDA and CDR2 is SQIVND in the germline V gene (reference sequence). The CDR3 consists of 16 residues. The CDR3 reads CASSPHGPGRGGELFF. The DNA of the CDR3 is TGTGCCAGTAGTCCCCACGGACCAGGACGGGGCGGGGAGCTGTTTTTT.

This clonotype was seen ten or more times. The V and J genes are TRBV6-1 and TRBJ2-7; D ambiguous. V was cut by 7 bases and J by 0 bases, with 13 bases left in between. Germline assignment: CDR1 MNHNS and CDR2 SASEGT. There are 14 residues in the CDR3. As DNA, the CDR3 is TGTGCCAGCATGGCCGGTCAGAGCTCCTACGAGCAGTACTTC. As protein: CASMAGQSSYEQYF.